This T cell receptor (beta chain) was sequenced during a study of blood T cell repertoires in COVID-19. Study-wide context: PBMCs, B-cell-depleted T cells, or T cells provided the cDNA or gDNA that made up the material.

CDR3 length equals 15 residues. V was shortened by 5 bases and J by 2 bases, with 15 bases between the two germline ends. Germline CDR1 and CDR2: LNHDA and SQIVND (reference sequence). Seattle patients were enrolled while actively infected and followed longitudinally. Authors' data handling: How many nucleated cells were present was estimated from reference gene primer amplification. Data came from immunoSEQ multiplex PCR; TCRdb stores just in-frame clones and leaves some out. That table supplies the V and J calls and clone size; D and trimming were determined from the DNA. This sample has nearly 110,000 clones; over 65% occur once, and the top ten carry under 8%.

Sequenced input: peripheral blood. This sequence originates from a man of 80 years or more with COVID-19, enrolled during active disease. The V gene is TRBV19, the J gene TRBJ2-5, with a tentative D call TRBD2 (6 bases). The CDR3 DNA sequence: TGTGCCAGTAGTGGATTAGCGGCACAGCAAGAGACCCAGTACTTC. Protein: CASSGLAAQQETQYF.